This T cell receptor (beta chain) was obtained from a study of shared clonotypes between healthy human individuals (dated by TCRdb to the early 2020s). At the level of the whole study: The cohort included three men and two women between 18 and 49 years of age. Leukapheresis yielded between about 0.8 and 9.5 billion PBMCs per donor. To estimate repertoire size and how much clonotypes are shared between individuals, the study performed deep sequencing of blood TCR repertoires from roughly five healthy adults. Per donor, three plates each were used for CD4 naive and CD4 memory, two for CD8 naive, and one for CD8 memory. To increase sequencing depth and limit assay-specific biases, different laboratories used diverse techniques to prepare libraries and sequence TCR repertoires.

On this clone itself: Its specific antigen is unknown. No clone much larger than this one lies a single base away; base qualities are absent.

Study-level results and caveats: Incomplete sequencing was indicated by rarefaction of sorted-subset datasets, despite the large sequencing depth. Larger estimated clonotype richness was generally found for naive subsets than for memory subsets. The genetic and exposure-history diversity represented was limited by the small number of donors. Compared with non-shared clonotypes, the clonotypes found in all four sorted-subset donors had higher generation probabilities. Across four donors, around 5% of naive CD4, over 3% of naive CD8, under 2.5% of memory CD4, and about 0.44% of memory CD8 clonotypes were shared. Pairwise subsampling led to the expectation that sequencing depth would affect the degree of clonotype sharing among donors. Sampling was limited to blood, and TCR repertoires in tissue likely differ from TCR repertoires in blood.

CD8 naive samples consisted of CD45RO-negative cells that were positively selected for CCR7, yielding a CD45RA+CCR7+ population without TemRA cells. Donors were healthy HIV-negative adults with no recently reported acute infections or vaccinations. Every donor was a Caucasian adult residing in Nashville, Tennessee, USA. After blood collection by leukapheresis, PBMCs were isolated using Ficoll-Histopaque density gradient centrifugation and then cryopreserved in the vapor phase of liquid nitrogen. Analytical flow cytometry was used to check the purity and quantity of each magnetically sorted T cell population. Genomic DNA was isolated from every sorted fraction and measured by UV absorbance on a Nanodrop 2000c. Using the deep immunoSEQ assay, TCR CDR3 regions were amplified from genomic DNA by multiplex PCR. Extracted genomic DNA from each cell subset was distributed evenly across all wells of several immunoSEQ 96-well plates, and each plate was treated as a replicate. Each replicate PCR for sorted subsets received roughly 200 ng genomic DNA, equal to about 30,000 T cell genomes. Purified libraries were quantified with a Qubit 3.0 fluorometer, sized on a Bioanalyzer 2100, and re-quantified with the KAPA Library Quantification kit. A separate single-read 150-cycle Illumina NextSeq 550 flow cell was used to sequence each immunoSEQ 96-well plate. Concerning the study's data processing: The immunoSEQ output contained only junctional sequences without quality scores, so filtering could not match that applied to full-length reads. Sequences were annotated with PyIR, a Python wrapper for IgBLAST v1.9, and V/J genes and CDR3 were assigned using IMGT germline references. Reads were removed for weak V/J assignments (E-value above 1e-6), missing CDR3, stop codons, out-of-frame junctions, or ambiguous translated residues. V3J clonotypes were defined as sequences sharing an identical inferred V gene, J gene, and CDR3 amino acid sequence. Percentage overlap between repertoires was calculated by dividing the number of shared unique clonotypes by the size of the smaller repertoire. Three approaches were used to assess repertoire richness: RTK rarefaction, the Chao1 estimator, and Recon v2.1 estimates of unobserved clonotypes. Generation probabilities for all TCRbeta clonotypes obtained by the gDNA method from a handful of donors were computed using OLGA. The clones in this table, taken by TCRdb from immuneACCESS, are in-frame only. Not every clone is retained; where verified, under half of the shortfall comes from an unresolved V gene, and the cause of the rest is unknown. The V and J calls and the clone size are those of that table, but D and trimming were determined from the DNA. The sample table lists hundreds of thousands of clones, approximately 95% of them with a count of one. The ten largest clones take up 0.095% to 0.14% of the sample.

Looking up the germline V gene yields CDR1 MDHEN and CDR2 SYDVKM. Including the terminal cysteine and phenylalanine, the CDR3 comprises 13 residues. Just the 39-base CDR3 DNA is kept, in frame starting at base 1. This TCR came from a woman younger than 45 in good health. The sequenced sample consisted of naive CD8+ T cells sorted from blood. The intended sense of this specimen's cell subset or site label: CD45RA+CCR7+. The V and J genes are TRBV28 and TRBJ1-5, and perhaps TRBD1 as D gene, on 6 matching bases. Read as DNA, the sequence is TGTGCTTTGGGTGCCAGGGGCGTTCAGCCCCAGCATTTT. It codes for CALGARGVQPQHF.